Each of the 13 T cell receptor beta chains below was sequenced from the same sample in a study of Ad26.COV2.S vaccination and SARS-CoV-2 variants. The assay was immunoSEQ multiplex PCR, and TCRdb's table has in-frame clones only and misses some. This sample carries 510,000 or so clones, around 88% of them seen once, and the ten largest clones take roughly 13%. Regarding treatment: around 19 received Ad26.COV2.S at low or high dose, single or two shots; 5 received placebo; per-sample allocation not given. The samples were gathered on day 63 after the first injection of vaccine or placebo. The material was peripheral blood, obtained in a trial of Ad26.COV2.S vaccine versus placebo. All receptors come from a person aged 18-60 years who received the Ad26.COV2.S COVID-19 vaccine or a placebo.

The rearrangement joins TRBV7-2 to TRBJ1-2; D remains ambiguous. CDR3 size: 12 residues. Germline CDR1 SGHTA, CDR2 FQGNSA. V was cut by 5 bases and J by 8 bases, with 12 bases left in between. CDR3 sequence reads: CASSPLEAGYTF. DNA of the CDR3: TGTGCCAGCAGCCCACTAGAGGCCGGCTACACCTTC.

This clone was detected only a few times. The chain couples TRBV28 to TRBJ1-2, with a possible D match to TRBD1 (5 bases). Trimming removed 6 bases at V and 0 bases at J, with 11 bases between. Germline CDR1 MDHEN, CDR2 SYDVKM. The CDR3 has 14 amino acids. Here the CDR3 reads CASSPGSTNYGYTF. The CDR3 DNA reads TGTGCCAGCAGCCCAGGGAGCACTAACTATGGCTACACCTTC.

This clone was observed once. The J gene is TRBJ2-7, the V gene TRBV18; 7 positions agree with TRBD2. V gave up 4 bases and J gave up 3 bases; unmatched junction bases: 9. CDR3 size: 15 residues. Per germline, CDR1 KGHSH and CDR2 LQKENI. CDR3 sequence reads: CASSHSFRGDYEQYF. CDR3 coding DNA: TGTGCCAGCTCACACTCCTTTCGGGGGGACTACGAGCAGTACTTC.

The V call is TRBV30, the J call TRBJ1-1; D remains unclear. In germline, CDR1 is GTSNPN, CDR2 SVGIG (reference sequence). The CDR3 consists of 12 residues. Trimming cost V 8 bases and J 0 bases, with 10 bases left between them. CDR3 residues: CAGKHMNTEAFF. The CDR3 DNA reads as TGTGCCGGAAAACACATGAACACTGAAGCTTTCTTT.

This clone turned up a few times. This chain connects TRBV2 to TRBJ1-4; D is perhaps TRBD1 (5 bases). In germline, CDR1 is SNHLY, CDR2 FYNNEI. This CDR3 contains 16 residues. Trimming stripped 1 base from V and 3 bases from J, with 12 bases between. This chain's CDR3 is CASSEGLGGSNEKLFF. CDR3 DNA: TGTGCCAGCAGTGAAGGTTTGGGGGGATCTAATGAAAAACTGTTTTTT.

This clone has a handful of counts. This chain connects TRBV5-1 to TRBJ1-2, with 7 positions matching TRBD1. V shed 4 bases, J shed 4 bases, and the junction held 7 bases outside the gene matches. CDR3 length equals 14 residues. Looked up from germline, CDR1 is SGHRS and CDR2 is YFSETQ. The CDR3 protein is CASSNPGQRYGYTF. The CDR3 DNA reads TGCGCCAGCAGCAACCCGGGACAGCGCTATGGCTACACCTTC.

This chain connects TRBV7-2 to TRBJ2-4; 7 positions match TRBD2. CDR3 length equals 17 residues. V lost 1 base, J lost 2 bases, and 8 bases stayed unmatched. CDR1 is SGHTA, CDR2 FQGNSA, per germline. The CDR3 sequence: CASSLDGGGLTKNIQYF. CDR3 bases: TGTGCCAGCAGCTTAGACGGGGGAGGGCTCACCAAAAACATTCAGTACTTC.

The rearrangement links TRBV27 to TRBJ2-2, with TRBD1 matching 9 bases. The germline V gene has CDR1 MNHEY and CDR2 SMNVEV (reference sequence). CDR3 length: 16 amino acids. V was pared by 7 bases and J by 4 bases, with 10 bases of the junction left unmatched. CDR3 bases: TGTGCCAGCAAAGCAAGTACAGGGGGCCTCACCGGGGAGCTGTTTTTT. Translating it yields CASKASTGGLTGELFF.

This chain uses TRBV7-3 with TRBJ2-2; 7 bases line up with TRBD1. There are 14 residues in the CDR3. V trimming: 5 bases; J trimming: 6 bases; junction bases outside the gene matches: 6. Per germline, CDR1 SGHTA and CDR2 FQGTGA. CDR3 DNA sequence: TGTGCCAGCAGCACCCAGACAGGGTCCGGGGAGCTGTTTTTT. Its protein is CASSTQTGSGELFF.

This clone has only one observation. The chain links TRBV5-4 to TRBJ2-6; possible D gene TRBD2, 6 bases. V lost 1 base, J lost 0 bases, and 14 bases lay in between. Germline CDR1 SGHNT, CDR2 YYREEE (reference sequence). This CDR3 is built from 18 residues. The chain's CDR3 is CASSLRTGADSGANVLTF. CDR3 sequence (DNA): TGTGCCAGCAGCTTGAGGACGGGAGCGGACTCTGGGGCCAACGTCCTGACTTTC.

The V and J genes are TRBV6-5 and TRBJ2-7, with D hard to call. V shed 4 bases and J shed 3 bases, with 10 bases lying between them. CDR1 MNHEY and CDR2 SVGAGI come from the germline V gene. The length of the CDR3 is 13 residues. As DNA, the CDR3 is TGTGCCAGCAGTTTTCGCAGGAGCTACGAGCAGTACTTC. Its translation is CASSFRRSYEQYF.

This CDR3 reads CAWRPGHTEAFF. The DNA of the CDR3 is TGTGCCTGGAGGCCAGGGCACACTGAAGCTTTCTTT. The chain employs TRBV30 and TRBJ1-1, with D perhaps TRBD1 (5 bases). This CDR3 has 12 amino acids. With 3 bases removed from V and 3 bases from J, the gap between germline ends came to 8 bases. The V gene's germline CDR1 is GTSNPN and CDR2 SVGIG (reference sequence).

The gene calls are TRBV7-9 and TRBJ2-1; D possibly corresponds to TRBD1 (5 bases). Trimming removed 5 bases at V and 13 bases at J, with 15 bases between. Germline lookup yields CDR1 SEHNR and CDR2 FQNEAQ (reference sequence). The CDR3 is 12 residues long. DNA for the CDR3: TGTGCCAGCAGCGTGGGGCCGGGTGTCCAGTTCTTC. Amino acids: CASSVGPGVQFF. Complete variable domain (other parts from reference TRBV7-9 and TRBJ2-1): DTGVSQNPRHKITKRGQNVTFRCDPISEHNRLYWYRQTLGQGPEFLTYFQNEAQLEKSRLLSDRFSAERPKGSFSTLEIQRTEQGDSAMYLCASSVGPGVQFFGPGTRLTVL.